Each of the 6 T cell receptor beta chains below was sequenced from the same sample in a study of blood T cell repertoires in COVID-19. Profiled with immunoSEQ multiplex PCR; TCRdb holds only in-frame clones, not every one. The data contain 280,000 or so clones, 75% to 90% of them singletons. Sequencing was carried out using peripheral blood. The receptors come from a woman between 55 and 75 years old with acute or convalescent COVID-19.

The V and J genes are TRBV9 and TRBJ1-2; TRBD1 matches 8 bases. Germline loops: CDR1 SGDLS, CDR2 YYNGEE. The CDR3 sequence is 16 residues long. Trimming cost V 0 bases and J 3 bases; bases outside gene matches: 7. In DNA, the CDR3 is TGTGCCAGCAGCGTAGCCGGGGCAGGGGGCGACTATGGCTACACCTTC. The encoded protein is CASSVAGAGGDYGYTF.

This clone has only one observation. This rearrangement joins TRBV20-1 to TRBJ2-1, with 8 positions matching TRBD2. The CDR3 extends over 14 amino acids. The V and J ends lost 3 bases and 8 bases, in that order; junction bases with no gene match: 9. Per the germline V gene, CDR1 is DFQATT and CDR2 is SNEGSKA (reference sequence). DNA of the CDR3: TGCAGTGCTAGTCTCCCTAGCGGGTACCATGAGCAGTTCTTC. Its translation is CSASLPSGYHEQFF.

V is TRBV28 and J is TRBJ2-3, with 10 bases aligning to TRBD1. Looked up from germline, CDR1 is MDHEN and CDR2 is SYDVKM. The length of the CDR3 is 15 residues. J was trimmed by 4 bases and V by 6 bases; bases with no gene match: 7. CDR3 sequence reads: CASRTGGRVADTQYF. Here the CDR3 DNA reads TGTGCCAGCAGGACAGGGGGCAGGGTCGCAGATACGCAGTATTTT. Full variable domain (remainder filled in from reference TRBV28 and TRBJ2-3): DVKVTQSSRYLVKRTGEKVFLECVQDMDHENMFWYRQDPGLGLRLIYFSYDVKMKEKGDIPEGYSVSREKKERFSLILESASTNQTSMYLCASRTGGRVADTQYFGPGTRLTVL.

J is TRBJ2-7 and V is TRBV11-2, with 8 bases fitting TRBD1. This CDR3 has 14 amino acids. Germline lookup yields CDR1 SGHAT and CDR2 FQNNGV. With 7 bases clipped from V and 0 bases from J, the junction kept 5 bases outside the gene matches. The DNA of the CDR3 is TGTGCCAGCAAATCCGGGACAGGCTCCTACGAGCAGTACTTC. Its translation is CASKSGTGSYEQYF.

The chain recombines TRBV2 with TRBJ2-5, with unresolved D. V shed 5 bases and J shed 5 bases, with 15 bases lying between them. Germline lookup yields CDR1 SNHLY and CDR2 FYNNEI. The CDR3 loop spans 14 amino acids. This CDR3 reads CASSSPLSAETQYF. The CDR3, as DNA: TGTGCCAGCAGTTCTCCCCTGAGTGCGGAGACCCAGTACTTC. The full variable domain, with the rest looked up from reference TRBV2 and TRBJ2-5, is EPEVTQTPSHQVTQMGQEVILRCVPISNHLYFYWYRQILGQKVEFLVSFYNNEISEKSEIFDDQFSVERPDGSNFTLKIRSTKLEDSAMYFCASSSPLSAETQYFGPGTRLLVL.

The chain has TRBV2 and TRBJ1-3, with D unresolved. V lost 6 bases to trimming and J lost 2 bases, with 20 bases between them. Per germline, CDR1 SNHLY and CDR2 FYNNEI. This CDR3 has 17 residues. The CDR3 nucleotides read TGTGCCAGCAGCGTCCGGGGAAATCCGTGGACTGGAAACACCATATATTTT. Protein: CASSVRGNPWTGNTIYF.